The T cell receptor beta chain under discussion was sequenced for a study of blood T cell repertoires in COVID-19. About the study: Samples of COVID-19 (acute and convalescent) were obtained from the United States, Italy and Spain.

As handled by the study authors: Cell counts per sample came from amplifying reference gene primers. Repertoires were generated with immunoSEQ multiplex PCR, while TCRdb's copy carries only in-frame clones and drops some. From that table come the V and J calls and clone size; the DNA was used to work out D and trimming. The profile covers some 30,000 clones, with about 90% appearing a single time and less than 55% taken by the ten largest. The CDR3 extends over 16 amino acids. V lost 5 bases and J 0 bases, leaving 16 bases between the germline ends. Germline V lookup: CDR1 LNHDA, CDR2 SQIVND (reference sequence).

This TCR was recovered from a human donor in a cohort sampled during active COVID-19. This chain links TRBV19 with TRBJ1-1, with D maybe TRBD1 (5 bases). The specimen sequenced was peripheral blood. This chain's CDR3 is CASSPALRTLNTEAFF. CDR3 nucleotides: TGTGCCAGTAGTCCCGCCTTGAGGACACTGAACACTGAAGCTTTCTTT.